This T cell receptor (beta chain) comes out of a study of low-dose radiotherapy and immunotherapy resistance in tumors. Looking at the study overall: While receiving nivolumab 240 mg every two weeks, patients also received ipilimumab 1 mg/kg every six weeks, both intravenously. Daily intake of oral aspirin 300 mg by patients lasted four cycles and began on cycle 1 day 1.

Germline V gene data show CDR1 as SGHAT and CDR2 as FQNNGV. V was clipped by 1 base and J by 6 bases, with 16 bases between them. This CDR3 has 15 amino acids. cDNA synthesis used a TRAV/TRBV-specific primer set for both chains. Using a constant-region primer together with a V-primer adapter, TCRs were subjected to about 20 PCR cycles of amplification. Isolated mRNA underwent amplification via in vitro transcription. Each CDR3 protein is one row after TCRdb ran MiXCR on the reads. The sample lists about 18,000 distinct CDR3 sequences; around three quarters were seen once. Every donor was treated with nivolumab, ipilimumab, aspirin, low-dose cyclophosphamide and also low-dose radiotherapy.

The rearrangement links TRBV11-2 to TRBJ2-7, with a weak D call TRBD2 (5 bases). The source of this sequence is a human donor with advanced metastatic prostate, ovarian, gallbladder or colorectal cancer (not recorded which). This table probably holds off-target reads from a library built for another chain. DNA of the CDR3: TGTGCCAGCAGCTTAGTCAGTCCGGCTAGCTCCGAGCAGTACTTC. Its protein is CASSLVSPASSEQYF. The full variable domain, rest sourced from reference TRBV11-2 and TRBJ2-7, is EAGVAQSPRYKIIEKRQSVAFWCNPISGHATLYWYQQILGQGPKLLIQFQNNGVVDDSQLPKDRFSAERLKGVDSTLKIQPAKLEDSAVYLCASSLVSPASSEQYFGPGTRLTVT.